The 10 T cell receptor beta chains in this list originate from one sample, sequenced in a study of coeliac disease (dated by TCRdb to 2021 to 2024). Library creation used the immunoSEQ multiplex PCR assay. Drawn from immuneACCESS, this table holds only the in-frame rearrangements with V and J called that TCRdb kept. Clones are partly lost; checked studies trace under half to an unresolved V gene and leave the rest unexplained. The sample includes several thousand clones, with 60% to 80% observed a single time. Approximately 21% of the sample is in the top ten clones. The material sequenced was lymphocytes from the gut lamina propria. The sample's cell subset or site label, in plain terms: lamina propria cell (LPC) fraction of small intestinal biopsy. These receptors came from a man aged 55 to 70 with celiac disease on a gluten-free diet.

The chain joins TRBV11-2 to TRBJ2-7, with D possibly being TRBD2 (5 bases). CDR1 is SGHAT and CDR2 is FQNNGV in the germline V gene. V was cut by 3 bases and J by 6 bases, with 18 bases left in between. The CDR3 is made up of 15 amino acids. The CDR3 spells CASSFPVSDPSEQYF. CDR3 sequence (DNA): TGTGCCAGCAGCTTTCCGGTTAGCGATCCCAGCGAGCAGTACTTC.

This CDR3 is CASSSATLPDTQYF. As DNA, the CDR3 is TGTGCCAGCAGCTCCGCGACTTTGCCAGATACGCAGTATTTT. The gene calls are TRBV7-8 and TRBJ2-3; D uncertain. The V gene lost 4 bases and the J gene lost 4 bases, with 12 bases spanning the gap. This CDR3 comprises 14 residues. Germline CDR1 is SGHVS and CDR2 is FQNEAQ.

V is TRBV19 and J is TRBJ2-5; D remains unclear. Trimming took 10 bases from V and 6 from J, leaving 15 bases between them. The germline V gene has CDR1 LNHDA and CDR2 SQIVND (reference sequence). The CDR3 is 12 amino acids. DNA of the CDR3: TGTGCCACCCGACCACCGGGTCAGACCCAGTACTTC. It encodes CATRPPGQTQYF.

The chain has TRBV5-1 and TRBJ2-3, with 9 bases identical to TRBD1. The CDR3 sequence is 18 residues long. Germline values: CDR1 SGHRS, CDR2 YFSETQ. V shed 4 bases and J 1 base; nucleotides not matched to a gene: 13. For the CDR3, the DNA is TGCGCCAGCAGCCGAACCCCGGGACAGGGAGGAGGCACAGATACGCAGTATTTT. It encodes CASSRTPGQGGGTDTQYF.

This clone was counted between two and nine times. The chain recombines TRBV6-5 with TRBJ1-1; D remains unclear. V was cut by 4 bases and J by 0 bases, with 15 bases left in between. The CDR3 extends over 16 amino acids. Germline V gives CDR1 MNHEY, CDR2 SVGAGI. The CDR3 bases are TGTGCCAGCAGTTCCCCCTCCGGTGTAATGAACACTGAAGCTTTCTTT. The encoded protein is CASSSPSGVMNTEAFF.

The J gene is TRBJ2-1, the V gene TRBV30; 8 nucleotides agree with TRBD2. In germline, CDR1 is GTSNPN, CDR2 SVGIG (reference sequence). V shed 2 bases, J shed 6 bases, and the junction held 3 bases outside the gene matches. The CDR3 contains 13 residues. CDR3 residues: CAWSTSGGNEQFF. The CDR3, as DNA: TGTGCCTGGAGTACAAGCGGGGGCAATGAGCAGTTCTTC. The variable domain in full, with the rest retrieved from reference TRBV30 and TRBJ2-1, is SQTIHQWPATLVQPVGSPLSLECTVEGTSNPNLYWYRQAAGRGLQLLFYSVGIGQISSEVPQNLSASRPQDRQFILSSKKLLLSDSGFYLCAWSTSGGNEQFFGPGTRLTVL.

In this sample, this clone turned up a few times. This chain joins TRBV6-1 and TRBJ2-7; D gene uncertain. Germline loops: CDR1 MNHNS, CDR2 SASEGT. The CDR3 is 11 residues long. Trimming cost V 4 bases and J 3 bases, with 4 bases left between them. CDR3 amino acids: CASSVNYEQYF. The CDR3 nucleotides are TGTGCCAGCAGTGTTAACTACGAGCAGTACTTC.

CDR3 in DNA: TGTGCCAGCAGCCCATCCCCCTACAATGAGCAGTTCTTC. This encodes CASSPSPYNEQFF. The gene calls are TRBV9 and TRBJ2-1, with D uncertain. Trimming pared 4 bases from V and 2 bases from J, leaving 7 bases between. This CDR3 spans 13 amino acids. The germline gives CDR1 SGDLS, CDR2 YYNGEE. The variable domain in full, completed from reference TRBV9 and TRBJ2-1, reads DSGVTQTPKHLITATGQRVTLRCSPRSGDLSVYWYQQSLDQGLQFLIQYYNGEERAKGNILERFSAQQFPDLHSELNLSSLELGDSALYFCASSPSPYNEQFFGPGTRLTVL.

The chain couples TRBV28 to TRBJ1-5; a weak D match, TRBD1 (5 bases). Trimming took 2 bases from V and 7 from J, leaving 6 bases between them. The CDR3 runs 12 residues. Germline CDR1 reads MDHEN; CDR2 reads SYDVKM. For the CDR3, the DNA is TGTGCCAGCAGTTTAAGGGGACAGCCCCAGCATTTT. Protein: CASSLRGQPQHF.

A few counts support this clone. The chain is built from TRBV30 and TRBJ1-4; D ambiguous. Germline CDR1 is GTSNPN and CDR2 is SVGIG (reference sequence). V was pared by 1 base and J by 8 bases, with 17 bases between. This CDR3 is built from 15 residues. This CDR3 reads CAWSASVGLREKLFF. The CDR3 nucleotides are TGTGCCTGGAGTGCCAGCGTCGGGTTGAGGGAAAAACTGTTTTTT.